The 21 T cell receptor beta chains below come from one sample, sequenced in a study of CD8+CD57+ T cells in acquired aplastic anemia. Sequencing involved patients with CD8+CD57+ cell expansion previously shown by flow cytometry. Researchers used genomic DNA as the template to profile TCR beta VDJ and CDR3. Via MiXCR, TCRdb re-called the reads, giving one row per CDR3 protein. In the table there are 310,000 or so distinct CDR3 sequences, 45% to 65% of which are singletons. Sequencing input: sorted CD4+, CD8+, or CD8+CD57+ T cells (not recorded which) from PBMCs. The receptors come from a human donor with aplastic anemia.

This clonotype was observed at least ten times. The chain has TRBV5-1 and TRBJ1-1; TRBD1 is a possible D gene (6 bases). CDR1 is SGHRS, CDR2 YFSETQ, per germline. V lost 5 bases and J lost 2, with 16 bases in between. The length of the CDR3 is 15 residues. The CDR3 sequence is CASRAGHRINTEAFF. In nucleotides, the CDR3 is TGCGCCAGCAGGGCGGGACACCGAATAAACACTGAAGCTTTCTTT.

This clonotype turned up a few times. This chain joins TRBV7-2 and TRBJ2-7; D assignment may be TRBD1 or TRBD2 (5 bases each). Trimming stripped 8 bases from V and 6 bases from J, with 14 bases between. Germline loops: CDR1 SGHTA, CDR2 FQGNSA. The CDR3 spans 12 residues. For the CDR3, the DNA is TGTGCCAGCCGTGGACGGGACCTCGAGCAGTACTTC. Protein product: CASRGRDLEQYF.

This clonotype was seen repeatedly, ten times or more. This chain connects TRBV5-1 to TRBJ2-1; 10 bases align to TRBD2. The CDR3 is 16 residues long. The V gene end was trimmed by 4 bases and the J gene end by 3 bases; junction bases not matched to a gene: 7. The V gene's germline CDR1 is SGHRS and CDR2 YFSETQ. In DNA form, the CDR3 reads TGCGCCAGCAGCCCAAATAGCGGGGGGAACTACAATGAGCAGTTCTTC. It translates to CASSPNSGGNYNEQFF.

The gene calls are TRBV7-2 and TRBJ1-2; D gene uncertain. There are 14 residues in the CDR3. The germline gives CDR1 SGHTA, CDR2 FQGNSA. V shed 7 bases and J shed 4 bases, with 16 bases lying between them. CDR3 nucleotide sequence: TGTGCCAGCACCCCAGACCCTAGCATCTATGGCTACACCTTC. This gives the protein CASTPDPSIYGYTF.

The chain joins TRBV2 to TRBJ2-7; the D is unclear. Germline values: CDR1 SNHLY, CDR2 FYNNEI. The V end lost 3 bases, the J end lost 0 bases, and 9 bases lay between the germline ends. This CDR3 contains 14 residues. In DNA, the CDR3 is TGTGCCAGCAGTGACCGGGCCACCTCCTACGAGCAGTACTTC. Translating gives CASSDRATSYEQYF.

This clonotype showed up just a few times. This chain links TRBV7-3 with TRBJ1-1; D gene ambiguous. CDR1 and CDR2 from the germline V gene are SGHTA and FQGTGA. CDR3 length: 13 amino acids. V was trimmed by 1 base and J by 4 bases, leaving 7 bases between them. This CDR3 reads CASSLIGTTEAFF. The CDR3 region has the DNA TGTGCCAGCAGCTTAATTGGAACCACTGAAGCTTTCTTT.

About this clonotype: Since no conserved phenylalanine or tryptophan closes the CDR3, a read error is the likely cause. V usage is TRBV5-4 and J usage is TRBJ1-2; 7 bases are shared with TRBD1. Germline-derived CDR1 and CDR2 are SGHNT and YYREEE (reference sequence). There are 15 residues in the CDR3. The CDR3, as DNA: TGTGCCAGCAGCCCAGAAGGCAGGGGGGCATATGGTTACACCCTC. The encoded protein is CASSPEGRGAYGYTL.

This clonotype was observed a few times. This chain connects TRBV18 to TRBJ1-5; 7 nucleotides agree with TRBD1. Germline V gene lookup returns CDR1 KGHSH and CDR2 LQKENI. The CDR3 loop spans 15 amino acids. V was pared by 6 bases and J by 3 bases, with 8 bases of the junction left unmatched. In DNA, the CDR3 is TGTGCCAGCTCCCTCGGACAGGCTTACAATCAGCCCCAGCATTTT. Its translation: CASSLGQAYNQPQHF.

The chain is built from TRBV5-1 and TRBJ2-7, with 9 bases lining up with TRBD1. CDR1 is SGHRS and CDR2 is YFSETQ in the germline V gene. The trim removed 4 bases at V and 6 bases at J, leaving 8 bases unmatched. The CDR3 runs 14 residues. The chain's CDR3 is CASSPDRGSFEQYF. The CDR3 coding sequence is TGCGCCAGCAGCCCGGACAGGGGATCATTCGAGCAGTACTTC.

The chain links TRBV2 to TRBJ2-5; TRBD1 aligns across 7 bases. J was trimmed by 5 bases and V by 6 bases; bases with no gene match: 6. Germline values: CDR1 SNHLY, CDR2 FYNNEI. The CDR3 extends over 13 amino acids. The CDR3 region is CASRETGFETQYF. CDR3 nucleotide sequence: TGTGCCAGCAGGGAGACAGGGTTCGAGACCCAGTACTTC.

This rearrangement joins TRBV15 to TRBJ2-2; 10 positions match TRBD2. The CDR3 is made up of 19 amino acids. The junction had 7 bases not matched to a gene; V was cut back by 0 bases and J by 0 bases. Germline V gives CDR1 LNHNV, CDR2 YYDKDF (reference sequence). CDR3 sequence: CATSRDGLAGAANTGELFF. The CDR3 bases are TGTGCCACCAGCAGAGATGGGCTAGCGGGGGCTGCGAACACCGGGGAGCTGTTTTTT.

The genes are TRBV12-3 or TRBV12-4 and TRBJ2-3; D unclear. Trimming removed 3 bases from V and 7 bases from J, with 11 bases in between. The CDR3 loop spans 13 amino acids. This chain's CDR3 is CASSFWPSYTQYF. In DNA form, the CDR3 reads TGTGCCAGCAGTTTTTGGCCGAGTTATACGCAGTATTTT.

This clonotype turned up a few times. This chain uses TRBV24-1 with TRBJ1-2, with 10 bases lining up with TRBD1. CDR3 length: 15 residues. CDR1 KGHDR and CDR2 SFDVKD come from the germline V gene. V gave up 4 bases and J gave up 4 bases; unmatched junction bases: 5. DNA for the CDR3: TGTGCCACCAGTGACAAGGACAGGGGGAGCTATGGCTACACCTTC. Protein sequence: CATSDKDRGSYGYTF.

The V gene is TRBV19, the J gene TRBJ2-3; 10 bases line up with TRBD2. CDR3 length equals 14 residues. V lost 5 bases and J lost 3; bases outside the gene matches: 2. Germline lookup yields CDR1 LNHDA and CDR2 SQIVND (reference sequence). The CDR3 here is CASSLAGVTDTQYF. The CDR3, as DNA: TGTGCCAGTAGTCTAGCGGGGGTGACAGATACGCAGTATTTT.

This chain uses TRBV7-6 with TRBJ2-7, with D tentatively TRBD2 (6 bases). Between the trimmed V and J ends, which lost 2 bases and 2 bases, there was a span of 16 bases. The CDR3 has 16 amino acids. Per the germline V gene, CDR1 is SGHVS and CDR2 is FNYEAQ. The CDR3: CASSLRGGGDPYEQYF. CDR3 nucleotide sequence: TGTGCCAGCAGCTTAAGAGGTGGCGGGGACCCCTACGAGCAGTACTTC.

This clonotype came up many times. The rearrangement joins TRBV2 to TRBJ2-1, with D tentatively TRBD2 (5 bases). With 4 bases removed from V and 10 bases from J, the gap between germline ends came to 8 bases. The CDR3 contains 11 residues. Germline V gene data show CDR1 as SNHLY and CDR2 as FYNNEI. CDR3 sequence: CASSASGEQFF. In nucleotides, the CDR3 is TGTGCCAGCAGTGCAAGCGGCGAGCAGTTCTTC.

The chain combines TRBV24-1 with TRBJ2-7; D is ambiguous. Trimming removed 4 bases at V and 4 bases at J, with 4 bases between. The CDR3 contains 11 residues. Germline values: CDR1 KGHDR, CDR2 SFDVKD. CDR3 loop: CATSEGYEQYF. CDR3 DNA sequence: TGTGCCACCAGTGAAGGATACGAGCAGTACTTC.

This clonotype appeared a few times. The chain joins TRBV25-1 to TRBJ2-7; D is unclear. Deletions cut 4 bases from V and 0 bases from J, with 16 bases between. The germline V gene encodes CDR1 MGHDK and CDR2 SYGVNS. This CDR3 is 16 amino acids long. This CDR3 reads CASSAHRDEPSYEQYF. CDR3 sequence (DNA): TGTGCCAGCAGTGCCCACCGAGACGAACCCTCCTACGAGCAGTACTTC.

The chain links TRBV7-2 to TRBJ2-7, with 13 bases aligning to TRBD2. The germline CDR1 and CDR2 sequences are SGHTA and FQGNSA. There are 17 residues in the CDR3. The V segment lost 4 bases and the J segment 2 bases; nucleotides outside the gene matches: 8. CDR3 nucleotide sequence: TGTGCCAGCAGCTATAGTGGGACTAGCGGGAACCCCTACGAGCAGTACTTC. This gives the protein CASSYSGTSGNPYEQYF.

Here the CDR3 DNA reads TGTGCCACCAGCAGAGACGAGGGAACCTACGAGCAGTACTTC. Translating it yields CATSRDEGTYEQYF. The J gene is TRBJ2-7, the V gene TRBV15; perhaps TRBD2 as D (5 bases). Germline V gives CDR1 LNHNV, CDR2 YYDKDF (reference sequence). V was clipped by 0 bases and J by 2 bases, with 8 bases between them. The CDR3 spans 14 residues.

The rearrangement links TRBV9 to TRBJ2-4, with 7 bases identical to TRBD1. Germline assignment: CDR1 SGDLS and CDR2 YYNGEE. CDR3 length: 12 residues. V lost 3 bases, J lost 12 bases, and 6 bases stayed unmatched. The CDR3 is CASSEGTANQYF. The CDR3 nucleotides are TGTGCCAGCAGCGAAGGGACAGCCAATCAGTACTTC.